This TCR beta chain was sequenced for a study of T cells after yellow fever vaccination. TCRdb passed the 5' RACE reads through MiXCR, listing each CDR3 protein once. The sample contains 30,000 or so distinct CDR3 sequences, 6.3% of which appear only once. Between the trimmed V and J ends, which lost 0 bases and 8 bases, there was a span of 8 bases. Germline-derived CDR1 and CDR2 are WNHNN and SYGVQD (reference sequence). CDR3 length equals 13 residues. This clonotype was observed at least ten times. Sequencing was performed on PBMCs, either bulk or a sorted T-cell subset (CD4+, CD8+, memory, or dextramer-sorted; not recorded which), taken on the day of the yellow fever booster vaccination. This TCR came from a man aged 30 to 39 who received the YFV17D yellow fever vaccine. This chain links TRBV10-1 with TRBJ2-1; D possibly matches TRBD1 or TRBD2 (6 bases each). CDR3 nucleotides: TGCGCCAGCAGTGAGTCGGAGGGGGATGAGCAGTTCTTC. Its translation: CASSESEGDEQFF.